These 18 T cell receptor beta chains share one sample of origin, sequenced in a study of early T cells in non-severe SARS-CoV-2 infection. TCRdb used MiXCR to reprocess the 5' RACE reads, holding one entry per CDR3 protein. The table shows around 61,000 distinct CDR3 sequences, with 9.5% to 14% occurring only once. Specimen: whole blood. The receptors stem from an adult who was a healthcare worker with PCR-confirmed SARS-CoV-2 infection or an uninfected control (not recorded which).

This clonotype was counted ten times or more. V usage is TRBV9 and J usage is TRBJ2-4; D gene uncertain. This CDR3 is 15 amino acids long. Germline V gene sequence: CDR1 SGDLS, CDR2 YYNGEE. V lost 3 bases and J lost 0, with 10 bases in between. The CDR3 DNA is TGTGCCAGCAGCGCCGGATCGGTAGCCAAAAACATTCAGTACTTC. Protein: CASSAGSVAKNIQYF.

In this sample, this clonotype turned up many times. The chain is built from TRBV10-1 and TRBJ2-3; tentative D call: TRBD1 (6 bases). The V end was cut by 5 bases, the J end by 2 bases, with 8 bases between. The CDR3 has 13 amino acids. CDR1 WNHNN and CDR2 SYGVQD come from the germline V gene (reference sequence). The CDR3 loop is CASSRDTTDTQYF. The CDR3 bases are TGCGCCAGCAGTCGGGACACCACAGATACGCAGTATTTT.

The sample holds many counts of this clonotype. This chain connects TRBV28 to TRBJ1-1; D may be TRBD1 (6 bases). Trimming took off 3 bases at V and 2 bases at J, with 13 bases between the two ends. The CDR3 consists of 15 residues. Germline V gives CDR1 MDHEN, CDR2 SYDVKM. CDR3 region: CASSLGGTRNTEAFF. CDR3 DNA sequence: TGTGCCAGCAGTTTGGGGGGCACAAGAAACACTGAAGCTTTCTTT.

This clonotype was seen a handful of times. The genes are TRBV11-3 and TRBJ2-3; 8 nucleotides agree with TRBD1. Trimming took 1 base from V and 0 from J; bases not matched to a gene: 6. Per germline, CDR1 SGHNT and CDR2 YENEEA. The CDR3 spans 17 residues. The CDR3 DNA reads TGTGCCAGCAGCTTAGGGGACAGGACCCGTAGCACAGATACGCAGTATTTT. It translates to CASSLGDRTRSTDTQYF.

The chain carries TRBV7-9 and TRBJ1-5; D possibly corresponds to TRBD1 (5 bases). The CDR3 runs to 13 residues. The V gene lost 5 bases and the J gene lost 8 bases, with 13 bases spanning the gap. Germline-derived CDR1 and CDR2 are SEHNR and FQNEAQ (reference sequence). CDR3 amino acids: CASSRTGGEPQHF. CDR3 DNA sequence: TGTGCCAGCAGCCGGACTGGGGGGGAGCCCCAGCATTTT.

The chain joins TRBV20-1 to TRBJ1-4; TRBD1 matches 7 bases. This CDR3 is built from 14 residues. Germline CDR1 DFQATT, CDR2 SNEGSKA (reference sequence). The J segment lost 8 bases and the V segment lost 3 bases, leaving 9 bases of the junction unmatched. Written as DNA, the CDR3 is TGCAGTGCTAGCCCGACAGGGAGCGGAGAAAAACTGTTTTTT. Encoded protein: CSASPTGSGEKLFF.

This clonotype was counted at least ten times. The chain has TRBV7-9 and TRBJ1-2; 7 nucleotides agree with TRBD1. The CDR3 covers 18 residues. The V and J ends lost 1 base and 1 base, in that order; junction bases with no gene match: 12. The germline V gene encodes CDR1 SEHNR and CDR2 FQNEAQ (reference sequence). This CDR3 is CASSLVLDRSAGNYGYTF. CDR3 sequence (DNA): TGTGCCAGCAGCTTAGTGCTGGACAGGTCAGCCGGTAACTATGGCTACACCTTC.

This clonotype has ten or more counts. The chain carries TRBV20-1 and TRBJ1-2, with a possible D match to TRBD1 (5 bases). V shed 6 bases and J shed 8 bases, with 16 bases lying between them. This CDR3 is built from 12 residues. Germline V lookup: CDR1 DFQATT, CDR2 SNEGSKA (reference sequence). CDR3 DNA: TGCAGTGCCCTCACCGGGGGAGGAGGCTACACCTTC. As protein: CSALTGGGGYTF.

The chain uses TRBV9 and TRBJ2-3; 12 bases fit TRBD1. V lost 4 bases and J lost 4; bases outside the gene matches: 10. The CDR3 length is 17 residues. Germline assignment: CDR1 SGDLS and CDR2 YYNGEE. CDR3 DNA: TGTGCCAGCAGCCCCGGGGGACAGGGGGCTTATTCAGATACGCAGTATTTT. Translated, it gives CASSPGGQGAYSDTQYF. Together with reference TRBV9 and TRBJ2-3, the CDR3 gives the full variable domain: DSGVTQTPKHLITATGQRVTLRCSPRSGDLSVYWYQQSLDQGLQFLIQYYNGEERAKGNILERFSAQQFPDLHSELNLSSLELGDSALYFCASSPGGQGAYSDTQYFGPGTRLTVL.

This clonotype was picked up many times. V is TRBV6-6 and J is TRBJ1-5; 8 nucleotides match TRBD1. V trimming: 6 bases; J trimming: 2 bases; junction bases outside the gene matches: 9. The CDR3 spans 16 residues. Germline V gene sequence: CDR1 MNHNY, CDR2 SVGAGI (reference sequence). CDR3 DNA: TGTGCCAGCAGGCCCGGACAGGGCCAGGGCAATCAGCCCCAGCATTTT. It specifies CASRPGQGQGNQPQHF.

The chain carries TRBV12-3 or TRBV12-4 and TRBJ2-1; D might be TRBD1 (6 bases). The CDR3 spans 15 residues. V lost 7 bases and J lost 6, with 19 bases in between. The CDR3 is CASTQQRGIINEQFF. CDR3 DNA: TGTGCCAGCACTCAACAGAGGGGGATTATCAATGAGCAGTTCTTC.

This clonotype was detected many times. The chain recombines TRBV7-3 with TRBJ2-1, with D unclear. The CDR3 covers 12 residues. Between the trimmed V and J ends, which lost 2 bases and 10 bases, there was a span of 9 bases. From germline, CDR1 is SGHTA and CDR2 FQGTGA. Here the CDR3 DNA reads TGTGCCAGCAGCTTACAGGACGGGGAGCAGTTCTTC. Its translation is CASSLQDGEQFF.

This clonotype was seen repeatedly, ten times or more. The chain has TRBV25-1 and TRBJ2-3, with 9 nucleotides matching TRBD1. V lost 4 bases and J lost 3; bases outside the gene matches: 5. Germline CDR1 is MGHDK and CDR2 is SYGVNS. This CDR3 has 15 amino acids. For the CDR3, the DNA is TGTGCCAGCAGTGTACGGGACAGGGAGACAGATACGCAGTATTTT. Its translation is CASSVRDRETDTQYF. The full variable domain, in which reference TRBV25-1 and TRBJ2-3 provide the parts outside the CDR3, is EADIYQTPRYLVIGTGKKITLECSQTMGHDKMYWYQQDPGMELHLIHYSYGVNSTEKGDLSSESTVSRIRTEHFPLTLESARPSHTSQYLCASSVRDRETDTQYFGPGTRLTVL.

Many counts were recorded for this clonotype. The V call is TRBV12-3 or TRBV12-4, the J call TRBJ1-6, with D uncertain. CDR3 length equals 13 residues. Trimming pared 3 bases from V and 7 bases from J, leaving 7 bases between. The CDR3, as DNA: TGTGCCAGCAGTTTTTTTGGGAATTCACCCCTCCACTTT. As protein: CASSFFGNSPLHF.

The chain has TRBV5-1 and TRBJ1-1; tentative D call: TRBD1 (6 bases). Per the germline V gene, CDR1 is SGHRS and CDR2 is YFSETQ. V gave up 2 bases and J gave up 1 base, with 21 bases separating them. The length of the CDR3 is 18 residues. CDR3 protein: CASSFRQVGVGGNTEAFF. The CDR3 region has the DNA TGCGCCAGCAGCTTCAGACAGGTTGGCGTTGGGGGGAACACTGAAGCTTTCTTT.

This clonotype showed up many times. The rearrangement joins TRBV2 to TRBJ2-2; D is perhaps TRBD2 (7 bases). CDR1 is SNHLY, CDR2 FYNNEI, per germline. Deletions cut 6 bases from V and 4 bases from J, with 15 bases between. The CDR3 has 15 amino acids. CDR3 loop: CASSLLGGPTGELFF. The CDR3 nucleotides read TGTGCCAGCAGCCTCCTCGGGGGGCCCACCGGGGAGCTGTTTTTT.

V gene TRBV11-2 combines with J gene TRBJ1-1; TRBD1 agrees at 7 bases. The V segment lost 2 bases and the J segment 6 bases; nucleotides outside the gene matches: 3. The CDR3 runs to 13 residues. Germline V gene lookup returns CDR1 SGHAT and CDR2 FQNNGV. CDR3 nucleotide sequence: TGTGCCAGCAGCTTAACAGGGGCCCCTGAAGCTTTCTTT. As protein: CASSLTGAPEAFF.

This clonotype was detected ten times or more. The chain combines TRBV10-3 with TRBJ1-2; D is undetermined. The CDR3 is 14 amino acids. Germline CDR1 reads ENHRY; CDR2 reads SYGVKD. Trimming shortened V by 0 bases and J by 8 bases, and 13 bases separated the two germline ends. CDR3 sequence: CAISESTGNSGYTF. In DNA form, the CDR3 reads TGTGCCATCAGTGAGTCGACGGGGAATAGCGGCTACACCTTC.